The 18 T cell receptor delta chains below all came from one sample that was sequenced in a study of Vδ1+ human thymocytes. General study points: In the thymus, TRG and TRD repertoires looked highly polyclonal with Gaussian CDR3 lengths.

These receptors have no known antigen. The template was reverse-transcribed extracted RNA. Multiplex PCR used pooled V-gene forward primers and a constant-region reverse primer to amplify CDR3s. TCRdb re-called the multiplex PCR reads through CATT. The sample carries around 19,000 delta-chain clones, approximately 8.8% recorded once. Sequenced input: Vdelta1+ gamma-delta thymocytes from the thymus. Subset: FACS-sorted CD3+ TCRalphabeta- TCRVdelta1+ TCRVdelta2- thymocytes. The receptors originated from a child younger than two who had congenital heart surgery.

This clone showed up just a few times. The chain carries TRDV1 and TRDJ1; TRDD3 matches at 7 bases. The CDR3 runs to 19 residues. CDR1 and CDR2 (germline): TSWWSYY, QGS. Unmatched junction bases numbered 14, after V lost 1 base and J lost 0 bases. The CDR3 is CALGERGDGGFPYTDKLIF. In nucleotides, the CDR3 is TGTGCTCTTGGGGAACGGGGGGACGGGGGATTCCCGTACACCGATAAACTCATCTTT.

The V and J genes are TRDV1 and TRDJ1, with D possibly TRDD3 on 8 matching bases. The CDR3 length is 20 residues. Germline V CDR1 and CDR2: TSWWSYY, QGS. The V end lost 3 bases, the J end lost 1 base, and 27 bases lay between the germline ends. The DNA of the CDR3 is TGTGCTCTTGGGGATTCCTACCCGGGGGATAAGGGGGAATGCACCGATAAACTCATCTTT. This sequence encodes CALGDSYPGDKGECTDKLIF.

The V gene is TRDV1, the J gene TRDJ1, with 7 bases that match TRDD3. The J gene was missing in TCRdb and was found by matching the end of the DNA to germline. CDR1 and CDR2 (germline): TSWWSYY, QGS. The CDR3 sequence is 17 residues long. With 4 bases clipped from V and 5 bases from J, the junction kept 16 bases outside the gene matches. CDR3 in DNA: TGTGCTCTTGGGGCACGAACCGGGGCTGGGGGCGTAGATAAACTCATCTTT. It encodes CALGARTGAGGVDKLIF.

J is TRDJ1 and V is TRDV1, with 7 bases lining up with TRDD3. CDR1 and CDR2 (germline): TSWWSYY, QGS. This CDR3 has 16 amino acids. V trimming: 1 base; J trimming: 10 bases; junction bases outside the gene matches: 15. CDR3 loop: CALGEPQYWGPEGLIF. CDR3 nucleotides: TGTGCTCTTGGGGAACCCCAATACTGGGGCCCTGAGGGACTCATCTTT.

This clone has just a few counts. An end of the junction differs from the germline gene, which may be a read error. The rearrangement links TRDV2 to TRDJ1; 10 nucleotides agree with TRDD3. Per the germline V gene, CDR1 is GEAIGNYY and CDR2 is EKD. This CDR3 comprises 22 residues. The DNA for the CDR3 is TGTGCCTGTGGCACCGCCCTAGCGATGGACTGGGGGATGCGACAAGACGGCGATAAACTCATCTTT. Translated: CACGTALAMDWGMRQDGDKLIF.

This chain uses TRDV1 with TRDJ1; maybe TRDD3 (5 bases). Germline CDR1 TSWWSYY, CDR2 QGS. The CDR3 has 19 amino acids. The ends were cut back, 7 bases at V and 0 bases at J, with 27 bases in the middle. The CDR3 bases are TGTGCTCTTGCCGGTGCTGGAGGATCCCATACGACGTACACCGATAAACTCATCTTT. Translation gives CALAGAGGSHTTYTDKLIF.

This clone was counted a few times. This chain connects TRDV1 to TRDJ1, with a weak D call TRDD2 (6 bases). CDR1 and CDR2 (germline): TSWWSYY, QGS. The ends were cut back, 3 bases at V and 0 bases at J, with 20 bases in the middle. The CDR3 is made up of 18 amino acids. Here the CDR3 DNA reads TGTGCTCTTGGGGACGGGGCCTCTTTGTCCTACTACACCGATAAACTCATCTTT. Protein product: CALGDGASLSYYTDKLIF.

This clone was counted between two and nine times. The chain links TRDV1 to TRDJ1; 10 bases line up with TRDD3. With V trimmed by 5 bases and J by 0 bases, 9 bases remained unmatched. Germline V lookup: CDR1 TSWWSYY, CDR2 QGS. The CDR3 extends over 17 amino acids. CDR3 loop: CALGKYWGMQYTDKLIF. CDR3 in DNA: TGTGCTCTTGGGAAGTACTGGGGGATGCAGTACACCGATAAACTCATCTTT.

The V gene is TRDV1, the J gene TRDJ1; 11 bases map to TRDD3. This CDR3 is built from 20 residues. Trimming removed 0 bases from V and 2 bases from J; junction bases left unmatched: 14. Germline lookup yields CDR1 TSWWSYY and CDR2 QGS. The CDR3, as DNA: TGTGCTCTTGGGGAACTCCCCTTTCCAGTGCTGGGGGATACTACCGATAAACTCATCTTT. It specifies CALGELPFPVLGDTTDKLIF.

The rearrangement joins TRDV1 to TRDJ1, with TRDD3 identical over 8 bases. The CDR3 spans 17 residues. V lost 7 bases to trimming and J lost 3 bases; unmatched junction nucleotides: 16. In germline, CDR1 is TSWWSYY, CDR2 QGS. The CDR3 region is CALALKITDWGSDKLIF. The CDR3 nucleotides are TGTGCTCTTGCTTTAAAGATAACCGACTGGGGGTCCGATAAACTCATCTTT.

This clone was observed a handful of times. This chain uses TRDV1 with TRDJ1, with D unresolved. Trimming pared 4 bases from V and 2 bases from J, leaving 11 bases between. CDR1 is TSWWSYY, CDR2 QGS, per germline. The CDR3 is made up of 14 amino acids. CDR3 protein: CALGARAGTDKLIF. CDR3 nucleotide sequence: TGTGCTCTTGGGGCTAGGGCGGGAACCGATAAACTCATCTTT.

The rearrangement joins TRDV1 to TRDJ1; D perhaps matches TRDD2 (5 bases). V lost 5 bases and J lost 0, with 16 bases in between. Germline CDR1 reads TSWWSYY; CDR2 reads QGS. The CDR3 is 16 residues long. DNA for the CDR3: TGTGCTCTTGGGAACGGCCCTACAGCGTACACCGATAAACTCATCTTT. The encoded protein is CALGNGPTAYTDKLIF.

V gene TRDV1 combines with J gene TRDJ1; D gene uncertain. TCRdb offers no J gene call, so here the DNA was matched to germline to obtain one. Germline-derived CDR1 and CDR2 are TSWWSYY and QGS. Deletions cut 2 bases from V and 0 bases from J, with 22 bases between. The CDR3 loop spans 19 amino acids. CDR3 coding DNA: TGTGCTCTTGGGGAAAGGCTCCCTCGGGTTGGGCCGTACACCGATAAACTCATCTTT. This translates into CALGERLPRVGPYTDKLIF.

This clone has a handful of counts. J is TRDJ1 and V is TRDV1; TRDD3 matches 7 bases. Germline assignment: CDR1 TSWWSYY and CDR2 QGS. V shed 4 bases and J 0 bases; nucleotides not matched to a gene: 17. The CDR3 length is 19 residues. The CDR3 DNA sequence: TGTGCTCTTGGGGGCATATTCACTGTACTGGGGCACCACACCGATAAACTCATCTTT. It specifies CALGGIFTVLGHHTDKLIF.

This chain links TRDV1 with TRDJ1, with 10 positions matching TRDD3. Germline trimming cut 1 base from V and 0 bases from J; bases unmatched to any gene: 23. The CDR3 loop spans 23 amino acids. From germline, CDR1 is TSWWSYY and CDR2 QGS. The CDR3 nucleotides are TGTGCTCTTGGGGAACCCACGTTTTCGTTATTGGGGGATACCACAGACGACACCGATAAACTCATCTTT. This encodes CALGEPTFSLLGDTTDDTDKLIF.

There are a few counts of this clone. The rearrangement links TRDV1 to TRDJ1, with 9 bases fitting TRDD3. This CDR3 region has 20 residues. Germline loops: CDR1 TSWWSYY, CDR2 QGS. V shed 1 base and J 0 bases; nucleotides not matched to a gene: 15. The CDR3 region has the DNA TGTGCTCTTGGGGAACATCGTGCTGGGGGATCAACAAAGTACACCGATAAACTCATCTTT. This sequence encodes CALGEHRAGGSTKYTDKLIF.

This clone has just a few counts. J is TRDJ1 and V is TRDV1; D is uncertain. V was clipped by 4 bases and J by 0 bases, with 6 bases between them. Germline CDR1 is TSWWSYY and CDR2 is QGS. This CDR3 region has 13 residues. The CDR3 here is CALGGVYTDKLIF. DNA of the CDR3: TGTGCTCTTGGGGGCGTCTACACCGATAAACTCATCTTT.

This chain joins TRDV1 and TRDJ1; 10 nucleotides match TRDD3. V lost 5 bases and J lost 0; bases outside the gene matches: 3. Germline V gives CDR1 TSWWSYY, CDR2 QGS. The CDR3 spans 15 residues. DNA for the CDR3: TGTGCTCTTGGGCCTACTGGGGGATACACCGATAAACTCATCTTT. Encoded protein: CALGPTGGYTDKLIF.